Below, 22 T cell receptor beta chains from the same sample are listed, as sequenced in a study of post-analysis software for immune sequencing data. Study-level findings and limits: Higher frequency in patients than in controls was seen for about 5 TRBV segments, with TRBV5-6, TRBV5-1 and TRBV20-1 among them.

The antigens for these receptors are not known. Unique molecular identifiers were built into the TCR beta cDNA libraries. TCRdb reanalysed the PCR reads using MiXCR and keeps one entry per CDR3 protein. The repertoire holds roughly 580,000 distinct CDR3 sequences, with roughly two fifths as singletons. Sequencing was performed on blood. The receptors originated from a girl between 5 and 17 years old with multiple sclerosis.

The chain employs TRBV5-1 and TRBJ2-5; possible D gene TRBD2, 7 bases. Deletions cut 5 bases from V and 5 bases from J, with 19 bases between. Per germline, CDR1 SGHRS and CDR2 YFSETQ. The CDR3 totals 15 residues. CDR3 region: CASRPRQVGGETQYF. As DNA, the CDR3 is TGCGCCAGCAGACCCCGACAGGTCGGGGGGGAGACCCAGTACTTC.

This chain joins TRBV7-9 and TRBJ1-2; no firm D call. CDR3 size: 11 residues. The V and J ends lost 7 bases and 7 bases respectively, with 10 bases between them. The V gene's germline CDR1 is SEHNR and CDR2 FQNEAQ (reference sequence). The CDR3 is CASTIDLGYTF. In DNA, the CDR3 is TGTGCCAGCACCATCGACCTTGGCTACACCTTC.

This clonotype has only a few counts. The CDR3 sequence: CSAREEGGLQFF. The CDR3 bases are TGCAGTGCTAGAGAGGAGGGGGGGCTGCAGTTCTTC. V and J are TRBV20-1 and TRBJ2-1, with D possibly TRBD2 on 7 matching bases. The CDR3 loop spans 12 amino acids. Germline V gives CDR1 DFQATT, CDR2 SNEGSKA (reference sequence). V was cut by 0 bases and J by 12 bases, with 12 bases left in between.

In this sample, this clonotype turned up a few times. The chain uses TRBV6-6 and TRBJ2-7; D is possibly TRBD1 (6 bases). Germline values: CDR1 MNHNY, CDR2 SVGAGI (reference sequence). Trimming pared 2 bases from V and 5 bases from J, leaving 10 bases between. The CDR3 has 13 residues. The CDR3 DNA follows: TGTGCCAGCAGTTACACGAACAGGGACGAGCAGTACTTC. It specifies CASSYTNRDEQYF.

The genes are TRBV24-1 and TRBJ2-5, with D possibly being TRBD1 (5 bases). The CDR3 is made up of 17 amino acids. Germline V gene data show CDR1 as KGHDR and CDR2 as SFDVKD. V lost 3 bases to trimming and J lost 2 bases, with 18 bases between them. Here the CDR3 reads CATSDPNGAGHQETQYF. CDR3 coding DNA: TGTGCCACCAGTGATCCGAATGGTGCAGGGCATCAAGAGACCCAGTACTTC.

This chain connects TRBV6-6 to TRBJ1-2; 9 bases are shared with TRBD1. The CDR3 consists of 14 residues. V lost 6 bases to trimming and J lost 8 bases; unmatched junction nucleotides: 10. CDR1 and CDR2 (germline): MNHNY, SVGAGI (reference sequence). CDR3 in amino acids: CASSYMGTGRGYTF. The CDR3 DNA follows: TGTGCCAGCAGCTACATGGGGACAGGGCGAGGCTACACCTTC.

This clonotype was seen a handful of times. The chain joins TRBV12-3 or TRBV12-4 to TRBJ1-4; D is unclear. Trimming took off 4 bases at V and 15 bases at J, with 15 bases between the two ends. This CDR3 comprises 12 residues. The chain's CDR3 is CASSWRLRVLFF. Here the CDR3 DNA reads TGTGCCAGCAGTTGGAGGCTTAGGGTCTTGTTTTTT.

This clonotype showed up just a few times. This could be a read error, since a much larger clone is one nucleotide away. This chain joins TRBV5-5 and TRBJ2-5; the D is unclear. The CDR3 consists of 11 residues. The germline V gene has CDR1 SGHKS and CDR2 YYEKEE (reference sequence). V shed 2 bases and J shed 11 bases, with 10 bases lying between them. This CDR3 is CASSLRNEQYF. The DNA for the CDR3 is TGTGCCAGCAGCTTAAGGAATGAGCAGTACTTC.

This chain uses TRBV29-1 with TRBJ1-2; the match to TRBD1 covers 7 bases. CDR3 length equals 12 residues. Germline CDR1 is SQVTM and CDR2 is ANQGSEA. J was trimmed by 4 bases and V by 7 bases; bases with no gene match: 6. This CDR3 reads CSGDRESYGYTF. In DNA, the CDR3 is TGCAGCGGAGACAGGGAGAGCTATGGCTACACCTTC.

This rearrangement joins TRBV12-3 or TRBV12-4 to TRBJ2-7; the match to TRBD2 covers 10 bases. The trim removed 3 bases at V and 6 bases at J, leaving 5 bases unmatched. CDR3 length: 14 amino acids. CDR3 in DNA: TGTGCCAGCAGTTTCGTAGCGGGAGGTAGCGAGCAGTACTTC. Its translation is CASSFVAGGSEQYF.

This clonotype was picked up a small number of times. DNA of the CDR3: TGCAGTGTCCCTGGACTGCACGACGGTCAGCCCCAGCATTTT. The encoded protein is CSVPGLHDGQPQHF. V gene TRBV20-1 combines with J gene TRBJ1-5, with D uncertain. The germline gives CDR1 DFQATT, CDR2 SNEGSKA (reference sequence). V lost 7 bases and J 6 bases, leaving 19 bases between the germline ends. The CDR3 sequence is 14 residues long.

This chain connects TRBV12-3 or TRBV12-4 to TRBJ1-2; 9 bases are a match to TRBD1. Losses at the gene ends were 0 bases for V and 8 bases for J; bases not matched to a gene: 4. There are 14 residues in the CDR3. The CDR3 loop reads CASSLAGTGNGYTF. CDR3 nucleotides: TGTGCCAGCAGTTTAGCCGGGACAGGGAACGGCTACACCTTC.

V gene TRBV6-1 combines with J gene TRBJ1-4; the D is unclear. The CDR3 contains 15 residues. Germline V lookup: CDR1 MNHNS, CDR2 SASEGT. The ends were cut back, 3 bases at V and 7 bases at J, with 15 bases in the middle. CDR3 coding DNA: TGTGCCAGCAGTGATTTAATTGCGAGGAGTGAAAAACTGTTTTTT. This translates into CASSDLIARSEKLFF.

This clonotype appeared once. V is TRBV3-1 and J is TRBJ2-1; the match to TRBD2 covers 13 bases. The trim removed 4 bases at V and 13 bases at J, leaving 10 bases unmatched. This CDR3 spans 15 amino acids. Germline values: CDR1 LGHDT, CDR2 YNNKEL (reference sequence). CDR3 residues: CASSLTGTSGEEQFF. The CDR3 coding sequence is TGTGCCAGCAGCCTCACCGGGACTAGCGGGGAGGAACAGTTCTTC.

In its sample, this clonotype was seen a few times. The rearrangement links TRBV5-1 to TRBJ1-1; D call uncertain. Germline CDR1 is SGHRS and CDR2 is YFSETQ. Trimming removed 3 bases from V and 4 bases from J, with 10 bases in between. The CDR3 is made up of 13 amino acids. In DNA, the CDR3 is TGCGCCAGCAGCTCTTTGTCGGGCACTGAAGCTTTCTTT. As protein: CASSSLSGTEAFF.

The chain links TRBV12-3 or TRBV12-4 to TRBJ2-3; D remains ambiguous. There are 11 residues in the CDR3. V gave up 7 bases and J gave up 8 bases, with 10 bases separating them. DNA of the CDR3: TGTGCCAGCACCCTCTCCGTTACGCAGTATTTT. Translation: CASTLSVTQYF.

This clonotype was observed a handful of times. The V gene is TRBV10-3, the J gene TRBJ2-5; 9 bases match TRBD1. The CDR3 is made up of 18 amino acids. The V gene end was trimmed by 3 bases and the J gene end by 5 bases; junction bases not matched to a gene: 16. From germline, CDR1 is ENHRY and CDR2 SYGVKD. The CDR3 sequence: CAISDSRDREGGGETQYF. DNA for the CDR3: TGTGCCATCAGTGACTCCCGGGACAGGGAAGGAGGTGGGGAGACCCAGTACTTC.

This clonotype was picked up a small number of times. The J gene is TRBJ2-7, the V gene TRBV27; tentatively, D is TRBD2 (5 bases). Per germline, CDR1 MNHEY and CDR2 SMNVEV (reference sequence). V was cut by 3 bases and J by 4 bases, with 10 bases left in between. CDR3 length equals 13 residues. The CDR3: CASSFEGEYEQYF. The CDR3 DNA reads TGTGCCAGCAGTTTTGAGGGAGAATACGAGCAGTACTTC.

The CDR3 protein is CASSSRDRGLTGELFF. The DNA for the CDR3 is TGTGCCAGCAGCTCAAGGGACAGGGGTTTGACCGGGGAGCTGTTTTTT. The genes are TRBV13 and TRBJ2-2; 10 nucleotides agree with TRBD1. V shed 4 bases and J 5 bases; nucleotides not matched to a gene: 7. The CDR3 is made up of 16 amino acids. Germline CDR1 is PRHDT and CDR2 is FYEKMQ (reference sequence).

There are a few counts of this clonotype. The CDR3 bases are TGTGCCAGCAGCTTGGGGGAGCTAGTATCCAATGAGCAGTTCTTC. This translates into CASSLGELVSNEQFF. The chain uses TRBV7-9 and TRBJ2-1; either TRBD1 or TRBD2 may supply D (5 bases each). The V gene lost 3 bases and the J gene lost 6 bases, with 15 bases spanning the gap. The CDR3 extends over 15 amino acids. Looked up from germline, CDR1 is SEHNR and CDR2 is FQNEAQ (reference sequence).

This rearrangement joins TRBV21-1 to TRBJ1-1; the D call TRBD1 from the table was never checked on the DNA. TRBV21-1 is a known pseudogene. The CDR3 is made up of 15 amino acids. This chain's CDR3 is CASSKGGTGFTEAFF. The CDR3 DNA sequence: TGTGCCAGCAGCAAAGGAGGGACAGGGTTCACTGAAGCTTTCTTT.

The table lists this clonotype with a few counts. This chain links TRBV5-6 with TRBJ2-4; perhaps TRBD2 as D (6 bases). This CDR3 has 16 residues. The V gene lost 3 bases and the J gene lost 8 bases, with 21 bases spanning the gap. Germline V gene data show CDR1 as SGHDT and CDR2 as YYEEEE. The CDR3, as DNA: TGTGCCAGCAGCTGGGGCCCGCAGCACTGGGGGGACATTCAGTACTTC. Its protein product is CASSWGPQHWGDIQYF.